Each of the 26 T cell receptor beta chains below was sequenced from the same sample in a study of OX40 agonist ivuxolimab in advanced cancers. Assay used: immunoSEQ multiplex PCR; TCRdb lists only in-frame clones, some missing. The sample lists about 79,000 clones, about 90% occurring once. Sequencing was performed on CD4+ or CD8+ T cells sorted from blood, taken in a trial of the OX40 agonist ivuxolimab. These receptors were taken from an adult with an advanced solid tumor such as melanoma, head and neck, liver or kidney cancer.

In this sample, this clone turned up a few times. The gene calls are TRBV7-9 and TRBJ1-6; no firm D call. Germline V CDR1 and CDR2: SEHNR, FQNEAQ (reference sequence). V was trimmed by 6 bases and J by 4 bases, leaving 25 bases between them. The CDR3 runs to 19 residues. The CDR3 protein is CASRNDNEATWAYNSPLHF. The CDR3 DNA is TGTGCCAGCAGGAATGACAATGAGGCTACGTGGGCGTATAATTCACCCCTCCACTTT. Using reference TRBV7-9 and TRBJ1-6 for the parts outside the CDR3, the full variable domain is DTGVSQNPRHKITKRGQNVTFRCDPISEHNRLYWYRQTLGQGPEFLTYFQNEAQLEKSRLLSDRFSAERPKGSFSTLEIQRTEQGDSAMYLCASRNDNEATWAYNSPLHFGNGTRLTVT.

Remarks on this clone: This sequence may be a read error, since a much larger clone differs from it by one base. Other DNA sequences from this sample encode an identical CDR3 as well. V gene TRBV7-9 combines with J gene TRBJ2-7, with D possibly being TRBD1 (5 bases). Germline V gene sequence: CDR1 SEHNR, CDR2 FQNEAQ (reference sequence). The CDR3 extends over 13 amino acids. V lost 2 bases and J 1 base, leaving 6 bases between the germline ends. The CDR3 protein is CASSLPGSYEQYF. The CDR3 DNA follows: TGTGCCAGCAGCTTACCAGGGTCCTACGAGCAGTACTTC.

The J gene is TRBJ1-5, the V gene TRBV21-1. TRBV21-1 is reported as a pseudogene. CDR3 size: 16 residues. As DNA, the CDR3 is TGTGCCAGCAGCAAAGAACAGACAAAGGAGGGTCAGCCCCAGCATTTT. Protein sequence: CASSKEQTKEGQPQHF.

The genes are TRBV7-9 and TRBJ1-2; 7 bases agree with TRBD1. V shed 1 base and J 3 bases; nucleotides not matched to a gene: 5. Germline loops: CDR1 SEHNR, CDR2 FQNEAQ (reference sequence). The CDR3 sequence is 15 residues long. The CDR3 sequence is CASSLDPGQYYGYTF. The DNA for the CDR3 is TGTGCCAGCAGCTTAGATCCGGGACAGTACTATGGCTACACCTTC.

This chain connects TRBV7-2 to TRBJ2-3; maybe TRBD2 (5 bases). Trimming removed 5 bases at V and 0 bases at J, with 12 bases between. The CDR3 totals 15 residues. The germline gives CDR1 SGHTA, CDR2 FQGNSA. The CDR3 nucleotides read TGTGCCAGCAGCGGAGGACTTTCTAGCACAGATACGCAGTATTTT. It translates to CASSGGLSSTDTQYF. The variable domain in full, with the rest retrieved from reference TRBV7-2 and TRBJ2-3, is GAGVSQSPSNKVTEKGKDVELRCDPISGHTALYWYRQSLGQGLEFLIYFQGNSAPDKSGLPSDRFSAERTGGSVSTLTIQRTQQEDSAVYLCASSGGLSSTDTQYFGPGTRLTVL.

The chain carries TRBV13 and TRBJ2-7; TRBD2 matches 13 bases. V dropped 5 bases and J dropped 2; count of bases not matched to a gene: 3. The CDR3 covers 15 residues. CDR1 is PRHDT, CDR2 FYEKMQ, per germline (reference sequence). CDR3 sequence: CASSGGTSGAYEQYF. The CDR3 bases are TGTGCCAGCAGCGGTGGGACTAGCGGGGCCTACGAGCAGTACTTC.

The chain is built from TRBV7-6 and TRBJ2-1; TRBD2 matches 10 bases. CDR3 size: 16 residues. V trimming: 1 base; J trimming: 8 bases; junction bases outside the gene matches: 8. Germline V CDR1 and CDR2: SGHVS, FNYEAQ. The CDR3 DNA is TGTGCCAGCAGCTTAGTACAGGCTAGCGGGGGTGATGAGCAGTTCTTC. Amino acids: CASSLVQASGGDEQFF.

The V and J genes are TRBV12-5 and TRBJ2-7, with D unclear. V was clipped by 5 bases and J by 3 bases, with 8 bases between them. This CDR3 contains 12 residues. The germline gives CDR1 LGHNT, CDR2 FRNRAP. CDR3 DNA: TGTGCTAGTGGTCCCGACCTCTACGAGCAGTACTTC. This codes for CASGPDLYEQYF.

The J gene is TRBJ2-1, the V gene TRBV7-2; TRBD2 matches 12 bases. The germline CDR1 and CDR2 sequences are SGHTA and FQGNSA. CDR3 length: 17 residues. V shed 2 bases and J 6 bases; nucleotides not matched to a gene: 8. The CDR3 nucleotides read TGTGCCAGCAGCTTAATTTTCGGGGGACTAGCGGGCAATGAGCAGTTCTTC. Its protein product is CASSLIFGGLAGNEQFF.

This chain connects TRBV2 to TRBJ1-2; maybe TRBD1 (6 bases). Deletions cut 3 bases from V and 3 bases from J, with 11 bases between. Germline V gives CDR1 SNHLY, CDR2 FYNNEI. The CDR3 consists of 14 residues. The DNA of the CDR3 is TGTGCCAGCAGTGAGGGCAGGGGCGACTATGGCTACACCTTC. Translated: CASSEGRGDYGYTF.

The chain recombines TRBV6-5 with TRBJ2-7; TRBD2 is a possible D gene (5 bases). Germline V gene lookup returns CDR1 MNHEY and CDR2 SVGAGI. V was pared by 1 base and J by 2 bases, with 15 bases between. The CDR3 length is 16 residues. CDR3 region: CASSYFLGHGTYEQYF. The CDR3 region has the DNA TGTGCCAGCAGTTACTTCTTGGGTCACGGGACCTACGAGCAGTACTTC.

The chain uses TRBV4-3 and TRBJ2-6; no clear D gene. In germline, CDR1 is LGHNA, CDR2 YSLEER. This CDR3 contains 15 residues. V was trimmed by 1 base and J by 0 bases, leaving 4 bases between them. The DNA for the CDR3 is TGCGCCAGCAGCCAAGCTTTCTCTGGGGCCAACGTCCTGACTTTC. Its translation: CASSQAFSGANVLTF.

This clone was seen just once. V and J are TRBV7-6 and TRBJ1-6; D gene unclear. Germline values: CDR1 SGHVS, CDR2 FNYEAQ. The germline V and J ends were trimmed by 6 bases and 7 bases, with 10 bases remaining between them. This CDR3 comprises 13 residues. The CDR3 DNA reads TGTGCCAGCAGTTCGGGTGGAAATTCACCCCTCCACTTT. Its protein product is CASSSGGNSPLHF.

The gene calls are TRBV5-6 and TRBJ1-1, with D possibly TRBD1 on 6 matching bases. Per the germline V gene, CDR1 is SGHDT and CDR2 is YYEEEE. V dropped 5 bases and J dropped 3 bases, with 11 bases sitting between them. This CDR3 comprises 13 residues. This CDR3 is CASRYTGYTEAFF. CDR3 DNA sequence: TGTGCCAGCAGGTATACAGGGTACACTGAAGCTTTCTTT.

The V and J genes are TRBV7-3 and TRBJ2-3, with D perhaps TRBD1 (5 bases). Looked up from germline, CDR1 is SGHTA and CDR2 is FQGTGA. With 4 bases removed from V and 6 bases from J, the gap between germline ends came to 11 bases. CDR3 length: 13 residues. The CDR3 nucleotides are TGTGCCAGCAGCTACGCAGGGATTGATACGCAGTATTTT. It encodes CASSYAGIDTQYF.

The V call is TRBV15, the J call TRBJ1-3; no firm D call. CDR3 length: 13 amino acids. Germline V lookup: CDR1 LNHNV, CDR2 YYDKDF (reference sequence). The germline V and J ends were trimmed by 5 bases and 7 bases, with 12 bases remaining between them. The CDR3 DNA reads TGTGCCACCAGCTTAATACTCAGGAACACCATATATTTT. Its translation: CATSLILRNTIYF. The entire variable domain, with the rest obtained from reference TRBV15 and TRBJ1-3, is as follows: DAMVIQNPRYQVTQFGKPVTLSCSQTLNHNVMYWYQQKSSQAPKLLFHYYDKDFNNEADTPDNFQSRRPNTSFCFLDIRSPGLGDTAMYLCATSLILRNTIYFGEGSWLTVV.

In this sample, this clone turned up a few times. The CDR3 sequence: CASSYSRWADTQYF. The CDR3 DNA follows: TGTGCCAGCAGTTACTCGAGGTGGGCAGATACGCAGTATTTT. V and J are TRBV6-6 and TRBJ2-3, with D unclear. The V end was cut by 0 bases, the J end by 4 bases, with 8 bases between. The germline V gene encodes CDR1 MNHNY and CDR2 SVGAGI (reference sequence). The CDR3 runs to 14 residues.

The V gene is TRBV25-1, the J gene TRBJ1-4, with D hard to call. CDR1 is MGHDK and CDR2 is SYGVNS in the germline V gene. This CDR3 spans 15 amino acids. Trimming stripped 4 bases from V and 4 bases from J, with 13 bases between. The CDR3 region is CASSASLIFNEKLFF. The CDR3 region has the DNA TGTGCCAGCAGTGCCAGTTTAATCTTTAATGAAAAACTGTTTTTT.

V and J are TRBV4-1 and TRBJ2-3; D is tentatively TRBD1 or TRBD2 (5 bases each). Trimming took off 0 bases at V and 0 bases at J, with 13 bases between the two ends. The CDR3 length is 17 residues. Germline V gene lookup returns CDR1 MGHRA and CDR2 YSYEKL. In DNA, the CDR3 is TGCGCCAGCAGCCAAGAAAGGGGAGTATATAGCACAGATACGCAGTATTTT. The encoded protein is CASSQERGVYSTDTQYF.

This chain joins TRBV9 and TRBJ2-1, with TRBD2 matching 9 bases. V gave up 3 bases and J gave up 2 bases; unmatched junction bases: 3. This CDR3 has 15 amino acids. Per germline, CDR1 SGDLS and CDR2 YYNGEE. CDR3 in DNA: TGTGCCAGCAGCGACGAGCGGGGGGCCTACAATGAGCAGTTCTTC. Translated, it gives CASSDERGAYNEQFF.

The CDR3 bases are TGTGCCAGCAGCTTACAGGGGGCATACGAGCAGTACTTC. Its translation is CASSLQGAYEQYF. J is TRBJ2-7 and V is TRBV7-6, with 8 positions matching TRBD1. The CDR3 runs 13 residues. In germline, CDR1 is SGHVS, CDR2 FNYEAQ. V dropped 2 bases and J dropped 4; count of bases not matched to a gene: 1.

The V and J genes are TRBV11-2 and TRBJ2-1; D may be TRBD2 (6 bases). The CDR3 contains 13 residues. Trimming stripped 5 bases from V and 10 bases from J, with 15 bases between. The germline V gene has CDR1 SGHAT and CDR2 FQNNGV. CDR3 amino acids: CASSPGLLIEQFF. For the CDR3, the DNA is TGTGCCAGCAGCCCGGGACTGCTGATAGAGCAGTTCTTC.

This clone occurred once. This CDR3 is CATSLGGRRYF. In DNA, the CDR3 is TGTGCCACCTCATTGGGGGGGCGGCGGTACTTC. V and J are TRBV25-1 and TRBJ2-7; TRBD2 is a possible D gene (7 bases). CDR1 and CDR2 (germline): MGHDK, SYGVNS. CDR3 length: 11 residues. Trimming took 10 bases from V and 12 from J, leaving 19 bases between them.

The V gene is TRBV21-1, the J gene TRBJ2-1; the D call TRBD1 from the table was never checked on the DNA. TRBV21-1 is designated a pseudogene. The CDR3 extends over 13 amino acids. CDR3 in amino acids: CASSNGQLNEQFF. In DNA, the CDR3 is TGTGCCAGCAGCAACGGACAGCTGAATGAGCAGTTCTTC.

The count of this clone is one. The V call is TRBV27, the J call TRBJ2-7; TRBD2 agrees at 9 bases. The CDR3 extends over 16 amino acids. The V gene end was trimmed by 6 bases and the J gene end by 0 bases; junction bases not matched to a gene: 9. The germline CDR1 and CDR2 sequences are MNHEY and SMNVEV (reference sequence). The CDR3: CASSQLAGSSSYEQYF. The CDR3 bases are TGTGCCAGCAGCCAGCTAGCGGGGTCCAGCTCCTACGAGCAGTACTTC.

This clone was counted a single time. This sequence joins TRBV5-1 and TRBJ2-7, with D possibly TRBD1 on 6 matching bases. V was pared by 5 bases and J by 5 bases, with 17 bases between. Germline CDR1 and CDR2: SGHRS and YFSETQ. The CDR3 covers 14 residues. The CDR3 loop reads CASSIEQGRNEQYF. The CDR3 DNA sequence: TGCGCCAGCAGTATCGAACAGGGACGAAACGAGCAGTACTTC.